This T cell receptor (beta chain) appears in the sequencing data of a study of cytomegalovirus exposure and HLA in healthy donors. Study as a whole: Out of 150 million to 200 million T cells, an earlier analysis found over 90 million unique TCR beta sequences in total.

The sample holds a few counts of this clone. Its specificity is unknown. 60 Vbeta and 13 Jbeta primers were used in PCR. Using immunoSEQ multiplex PCR, the repertoire was profiled, and TCRdb retains in-frame clones only, with some absent. The sample lists fewer than 150,000 clones, approximately 76% occurring once. The germline V gene has CDR1 SGDLS and CDR2 YYNGEE. The CDR3 extends over 13 amino acids. V was shortened by 5 bases and J by 4 bases, with 7 bases between the two germline ends. Study findings and constraints: In a later analysis, HLA-associated TCR beta chains were more clonally expanded than equally common others. Looking again later, the authors saw that most CMV-associated TCR beta chains seemed HLA-restricted. Excluded were some V segments that proved indistinguishable, including TRBV6-2 and TRBV6-3.

The sequenced sample consisted of PBMCs. This chain uses TRBV9 with TRBJ2-6; D not certain. This TCR derives from a middle-aged man in good health and CMV-seropositive. CDR3 residues: CASRSMGANVLTF. DNA of the CDR3: TGTGCCAGCAGGAGCATGGGGGCCAACGTCCTGACTTTC.